The source of this T cell receptor beta chain is a study of blood T cell repertoires in COVID-19. Details on this clone: Germline is not matched at one junction end, which may reflect a read error.

Sequencing was performed with immunoSEQ multiplex PCR; in TCRdb, only in-frame clones are kept and a portion is missing. The sample carries some 150,000 clones, 75% to 80% recorded once. Study members were between 18 and 89 years old and lived in 24 US regions. For recovered donors of Cohort 3, there were two negative PCRs, clearance, or symptom resolution. Germline lookup yields CDR1 SSHAT and CDR2 FNYEAQ (reference sequence). The CDR3 loop spans 16 amino acids. The sample was PBMCs or T cells enriched from blood (not recorded which). V is TRBV7-7 and J is TRBJ2-5, with D possibly being TRBD2 (6 bases). The TCR comes from a woman in her 50s who had recovered from COVID-19. The CDR3 nucleotides read TGTGCTAGCAGCTCGCGGAGGGGCACAGTGGGCGAGACCCAGTACTTC. This encodes CASSSRRGTVGETQYF. The variable domain in full, with the rest retrieved from reference TRBV7-7 and TRBJ2-5, is GAGVSQSPRYKVTKRGQDVTLRCDPISSHATLYWYQQALGQGPEFLTYFNYEAQPDKSGLPSDRFSAERPEGSISTLTIQRTEQRDSAMYRCASSSRRGTVGETQYFGPGTRLLVL.